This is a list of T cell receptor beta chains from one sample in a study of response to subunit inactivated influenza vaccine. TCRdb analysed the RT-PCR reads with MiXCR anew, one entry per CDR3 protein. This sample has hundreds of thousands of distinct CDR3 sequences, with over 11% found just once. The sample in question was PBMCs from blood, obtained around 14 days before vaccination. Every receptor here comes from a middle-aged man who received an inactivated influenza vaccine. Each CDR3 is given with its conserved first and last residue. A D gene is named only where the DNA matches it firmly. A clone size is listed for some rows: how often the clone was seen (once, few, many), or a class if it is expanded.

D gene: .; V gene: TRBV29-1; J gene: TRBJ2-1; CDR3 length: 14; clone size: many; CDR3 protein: CSVPRRGSYNEQFF; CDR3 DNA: TGCAGCGTCCCCCGACGGGGCTCCTACAATGAGCAGTTCTTC
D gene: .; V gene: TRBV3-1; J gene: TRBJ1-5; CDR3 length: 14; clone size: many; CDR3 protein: CASSQRGGLGPQHF; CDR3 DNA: TGTGCCAGCAGCCAACGGGGAGGACTGGGGCCCCAGCATTTT
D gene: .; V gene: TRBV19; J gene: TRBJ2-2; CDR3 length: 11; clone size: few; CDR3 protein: CASTSKGELFF; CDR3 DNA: TGTGCCAGTACCTCCAAAGGGGAGCTGTTTTTT
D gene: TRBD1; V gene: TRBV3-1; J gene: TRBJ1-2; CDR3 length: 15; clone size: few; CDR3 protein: CASSQDRGSISGYTF; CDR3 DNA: TGTGCCAGCAGCCAGGACAGGGGCTCAATCTCTGGCTACACCTTC
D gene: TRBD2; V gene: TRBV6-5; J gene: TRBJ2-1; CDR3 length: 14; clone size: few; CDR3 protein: CASSYGTTDNEQFF; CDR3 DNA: TGTGCCAGCAGTTACGGGACTACGGACAATGAGCAGTTCTTC
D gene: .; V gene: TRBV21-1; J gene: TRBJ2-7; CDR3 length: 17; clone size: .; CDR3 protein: CASSRENTFTVSYEQYF; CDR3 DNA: TGTGCCAGCAGCAGAGAAAACACTTTTACCGTCTCCTACGAGCAGTACTTC
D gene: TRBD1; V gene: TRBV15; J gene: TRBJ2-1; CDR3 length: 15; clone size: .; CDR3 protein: CATSRTGGAYNEQFF; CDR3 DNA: TGTGCCACCAGCAGAACAGGGGGAGCTTACAATGAGCAGTTCTTC
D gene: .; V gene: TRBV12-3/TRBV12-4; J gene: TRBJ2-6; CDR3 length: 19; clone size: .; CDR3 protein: CAICLALGASFSGANVLTF; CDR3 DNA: TGTGCCATCTGTTTAGCGCTGGGCGCCTCCTTCTCTGGGGCCAACGTCCTGACTTTC
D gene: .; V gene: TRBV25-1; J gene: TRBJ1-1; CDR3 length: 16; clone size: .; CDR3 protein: CASSEGGTGGVTEAFF; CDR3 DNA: TGTGCCAGCAGTGAAGGGGGTACGGGAGGGGTCACTGAAGCTTTCTTT
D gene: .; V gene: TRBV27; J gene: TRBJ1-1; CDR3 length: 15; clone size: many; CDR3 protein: CASSLNVARNTEAFF; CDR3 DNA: TGTGCCAGCAGCCTCAACGTCGCCAGGAACACTGAAGCTTTCTTT
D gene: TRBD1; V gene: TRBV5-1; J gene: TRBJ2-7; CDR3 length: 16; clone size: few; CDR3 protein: CASSQDRASVGYEQYF; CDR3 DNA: TGCGCCAGTTCTCAGGACAGGGCATCTGTAGGTTACGAGCAGTACTTC
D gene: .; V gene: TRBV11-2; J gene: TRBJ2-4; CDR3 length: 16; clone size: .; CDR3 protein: CASSSIRGRTKNIQYF; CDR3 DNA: TGTGCCAGCAGCTCGATTAGGGGCAGGACCAAAAACATTCAGTACTTC
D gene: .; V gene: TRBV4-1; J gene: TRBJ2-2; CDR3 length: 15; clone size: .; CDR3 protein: CASSYGTPNTGELFF; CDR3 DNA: TGCGCCAGCAGCTACGGGACACCGAACACCGGGGAGCTGTTTTTT
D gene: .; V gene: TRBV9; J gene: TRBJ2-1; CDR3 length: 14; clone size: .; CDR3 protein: CASSVGQRGNEQFF; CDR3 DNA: TGTGCCAGCAGCGTAGGGCAGAGGGGCAATGAGCAGTTCTTC
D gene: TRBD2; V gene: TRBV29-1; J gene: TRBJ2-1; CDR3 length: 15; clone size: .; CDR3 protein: CSVAGLAESYNEQFF; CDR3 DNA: TGCAGCGTTGCGGGACTAGCGGAATCCTACAATGAGCAGTTCTTC
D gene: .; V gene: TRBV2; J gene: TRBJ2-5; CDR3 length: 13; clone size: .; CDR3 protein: CATGRTHQETQYF; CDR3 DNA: TGTGCCACTGGCAGGACACACCAAGAGACCCAGTACTTC
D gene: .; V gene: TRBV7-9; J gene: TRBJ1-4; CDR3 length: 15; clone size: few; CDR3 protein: CASGDLRSSNEKLFF; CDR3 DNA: TGTGCCAGCGGAGACTTGAGATCTTCTAATGAAAAACTGTTTTTT
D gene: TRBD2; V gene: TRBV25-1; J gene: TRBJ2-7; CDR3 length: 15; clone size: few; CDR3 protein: CASSITLAGGYEQYF; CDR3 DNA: TGTGCCAGCAGTATTACACTAGCGGGAGGTTACGAGCAGTACTTC
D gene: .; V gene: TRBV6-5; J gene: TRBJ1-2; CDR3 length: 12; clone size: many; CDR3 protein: CASRWGLYGYTF; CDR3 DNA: TGTGCCAGCAGATGGGGACTCTATGGCTACACCTTC
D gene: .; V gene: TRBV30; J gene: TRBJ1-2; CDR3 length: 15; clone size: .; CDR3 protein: CAWSVKGPAIYGYTF; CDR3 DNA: TGTGCCTGGAGTGTAAAAGGGCCAGCCATCTATGGCTACACCTTC
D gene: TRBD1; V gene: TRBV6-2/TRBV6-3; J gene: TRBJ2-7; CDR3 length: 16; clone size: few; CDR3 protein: CASTTGTGATSYEQYF; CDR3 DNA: TGTGCCAGCACCACAGGGACAGGGGCCACCTCCTACGAGCAGTACTTC
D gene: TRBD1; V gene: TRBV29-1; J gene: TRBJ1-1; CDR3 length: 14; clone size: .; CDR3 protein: CSVAETGAGTEAFF; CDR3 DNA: TGCAGCGTTGCTGAAACAGGGGCCGGGACTGAAGCTTTCTTT
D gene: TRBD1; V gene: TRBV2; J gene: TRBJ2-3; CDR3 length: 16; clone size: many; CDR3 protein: CASSESGQPFTDTQYF; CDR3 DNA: TGTGCCAGCAGTGAATCGGGACAGCCATTCACAGATACGCAGTATTTT
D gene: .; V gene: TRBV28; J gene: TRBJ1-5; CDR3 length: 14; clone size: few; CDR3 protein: CASSNWRGNQPQHF; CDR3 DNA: TGTGCCAGCTCAAATTGGAGGGGAAATCAGCCCCAGCATTTT
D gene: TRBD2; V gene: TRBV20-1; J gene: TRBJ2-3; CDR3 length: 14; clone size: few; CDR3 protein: CSAKTSWSTDTQYF; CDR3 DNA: TGCAGTGCGAAGACTAGCTGGAGCACAGATACGCAGTATTTT
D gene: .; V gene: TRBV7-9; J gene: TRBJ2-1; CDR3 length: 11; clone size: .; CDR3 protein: CASSLVEEQFF; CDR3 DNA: TGTGCCAGCAGCTTAGTAGAGGAGCAGTTCTTC
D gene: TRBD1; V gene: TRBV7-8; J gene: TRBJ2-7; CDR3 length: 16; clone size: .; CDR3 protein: CASSLGPGTGVNEQYF; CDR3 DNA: TGTGCCAGCAGCTTAGGTCCGGGGACAGGGGTCAACGAGCAGTACTTC
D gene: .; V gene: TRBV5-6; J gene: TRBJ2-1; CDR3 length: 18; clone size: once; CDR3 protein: CARGPGFGGEGSYNEQFF; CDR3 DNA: TGTGCCAGGGGCCCCGGGTTCGGGGGCGAGGGGTCCTACAATGAGCAGTTCTTC
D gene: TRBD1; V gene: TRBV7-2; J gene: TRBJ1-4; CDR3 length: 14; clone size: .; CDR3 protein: CGSSLTRGPEKLFF; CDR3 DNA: TGTGGCAGCAGCCTAACCAGGGGGCCGGAAAAACTGTTTTTT
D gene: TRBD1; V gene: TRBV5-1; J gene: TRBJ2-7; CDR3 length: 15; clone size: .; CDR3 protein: CASAPFVGGNYEQYF; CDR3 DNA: TGCGCCAGCGCCCCTTTTGTAGGGGGCAACTACGAGCAGTACTTC
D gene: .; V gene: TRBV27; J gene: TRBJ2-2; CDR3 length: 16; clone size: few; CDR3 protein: CASSLNRALNTGELFF; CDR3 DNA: TGTGCCAGCAGTTTAAACAGAGCACTAAACACCGGGGAGCTGTTTTTT
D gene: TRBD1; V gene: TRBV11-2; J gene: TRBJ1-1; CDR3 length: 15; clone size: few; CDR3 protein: CASSKGQGKKEKAFF; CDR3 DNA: TGTGCCAGCAGCAAGGGACAGGGGAAAAAAGAAAAAGCTTTCTTT
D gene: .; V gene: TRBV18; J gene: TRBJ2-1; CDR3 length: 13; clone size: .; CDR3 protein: CASSEAGVGEQFF; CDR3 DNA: TGTGCCAGCTCAGAAGCAGGGGTAGGGGAGCAGTTCTTC
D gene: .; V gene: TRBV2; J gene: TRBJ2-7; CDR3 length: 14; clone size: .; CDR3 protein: CASRTAALAYEQYF; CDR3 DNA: TGTGCCAGCAGGACTGCAGCGCTGGCCTACGAGCAGTACTTC
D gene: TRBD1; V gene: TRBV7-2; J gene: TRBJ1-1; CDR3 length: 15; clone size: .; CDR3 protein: CASSSPGGWGTEAFF; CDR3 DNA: TGTGCCAGCAGCTCGCCAGGGGGCTGGGGCACTGAAGCTTTCTTT
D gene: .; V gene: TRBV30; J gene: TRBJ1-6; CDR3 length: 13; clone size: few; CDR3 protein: CAWSEVRFSPLHF; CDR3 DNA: TGTGCCTGGAGCGAGGTCAGGTTCTCACCCCTCCACTTT
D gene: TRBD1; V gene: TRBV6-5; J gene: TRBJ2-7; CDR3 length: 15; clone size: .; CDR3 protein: CASSYGQGRVYEQYF; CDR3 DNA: TGTGCCAGCAGCTACGGACAGGGGCGCGTCTACGAGCAGTACTTC
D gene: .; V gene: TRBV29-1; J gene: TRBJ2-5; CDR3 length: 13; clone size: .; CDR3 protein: CSVSPKTQETQYF; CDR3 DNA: TGCAGCGTATCCCCCAAAACCCAAGAGACCCAGTACTTC
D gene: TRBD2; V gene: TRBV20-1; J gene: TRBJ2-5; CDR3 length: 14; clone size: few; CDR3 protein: CSARPSGAPSTQYF; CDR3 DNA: TGCAGTGCTAGGCCTAGCGGGGCCCCGTCGACCCAGTACTTC
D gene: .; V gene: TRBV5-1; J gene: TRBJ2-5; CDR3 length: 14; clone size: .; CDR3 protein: CASSLEGGAQTQYF; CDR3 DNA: TGCGCCAGCAGCTTGGAGGGGGGGGCGCAAACCCAGTACTTC
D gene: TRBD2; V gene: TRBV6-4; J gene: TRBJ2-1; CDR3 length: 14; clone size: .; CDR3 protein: CASSEAGGPNEQFF; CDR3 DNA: TGTGCCAGCAGTGAAGCGGGAGGGCCAAATGAGCAGTTCTTC
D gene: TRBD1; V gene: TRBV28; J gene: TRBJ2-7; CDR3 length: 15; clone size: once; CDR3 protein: CASSFYGRGHNEQYF; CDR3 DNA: TGTGCCAGCAGTTTTTACGGCAGGGGGCACAACGAGCAGTACTTC
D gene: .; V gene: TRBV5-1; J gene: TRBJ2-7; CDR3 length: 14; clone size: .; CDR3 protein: CASSLDRGGNEQYF; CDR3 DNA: TGCGCCAGCAGCTTGGACAGGGGGGGGAACGAGCAGTACTTC